The clone carrying this TCR beta chain has ten or more counts. Its antigen is not known. The data derive from a study of HIV-infected patients and healthy controls. General study findings and limits: With just sixteen HIV-infected individuals processed, the findings' generality was considered strongly limited. Slight age and sex differences between study cohorts did not explain the diversity differences. Significant mean usage differences between HIV-infected patients and controls involved eight alpha and eight beta V genes.

The repertoire came from unfractionated whole blood and reflected all unsorted peripheral T cells. Reverse transcription used around 500 ng RNA and constant-region primers for alpha and beta. Using multiplexing indices, alpha and beta chain libraries were generated apart by chain-specific third strand synthesis. TCRdb itself ran the 5' RACE reads through MiXCR, one entry per CDR3 protein. Of about 24,000 distinct CDR3 sequences in the sample, more than 7.5% were seen once. V lost 2 bases, J lost 9 bases, and 5 bases lay in between. This CDR3 region has 11 residues. CDR1 SGHTA and CDR2 FQGNSA come from the germline V gene.

The receptor comes from an adult in good health. Sequenced material: blood. The V call is TRBV7-2, the J call TRBJ2-1; D uncertain. CDR3 sequence: CASSLQLEQFF. CDR3 sequence (DNA): TGTGCCAGCAGCTTACAGCTTGAGCAGTTCTTC.